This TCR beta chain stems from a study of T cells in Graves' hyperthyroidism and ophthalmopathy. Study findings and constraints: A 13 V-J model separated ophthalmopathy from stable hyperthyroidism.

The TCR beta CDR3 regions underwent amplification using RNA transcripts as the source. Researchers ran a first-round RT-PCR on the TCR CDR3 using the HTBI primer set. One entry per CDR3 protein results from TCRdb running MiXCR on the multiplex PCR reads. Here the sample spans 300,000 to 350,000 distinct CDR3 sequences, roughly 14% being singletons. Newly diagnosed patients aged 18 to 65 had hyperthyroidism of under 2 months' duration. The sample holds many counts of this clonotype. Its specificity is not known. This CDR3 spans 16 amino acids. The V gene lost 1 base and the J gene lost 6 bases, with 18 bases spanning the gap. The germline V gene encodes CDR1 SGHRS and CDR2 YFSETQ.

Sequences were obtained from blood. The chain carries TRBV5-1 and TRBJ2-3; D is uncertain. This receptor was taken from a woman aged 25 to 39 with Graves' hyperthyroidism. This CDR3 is CASSLFVGPLGDTQYF. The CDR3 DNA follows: TGCGCCAGCAGCTTGTTCGTAGGGCCCCTGGGGGATACGCAGTATTTT.